These T cell receptor beta chains were read from a single sample in a study of T cell responses to AZD1222 COVID-19 vaccine. Sequencing used immunoSEQ multiplex PCR; TCRdb keeps in-frame clones, though not all of them. The table lists 150,000 to 200,000 clones, around 94% of them singletons. Material: peripheral blood, obtained on day 0 of AZD1222 vaccination. The receptors here all came from an adult in good health. Both conserved end residues are part of each CDR3. A D gene is named only where the DNA matches it firmly. Where a row states a size, it is once, few, many or the class of an expanded clone; other rows omit it.

j_call cdr3_length d_call v_call clone_size cdr3_nt cdr3_aa
TRBJ1-1 15 - TRBV7-8 - TGTGCCAGCAGCTTAGAGAACCTACGTCGTCCTAGAACTTTCTTT CASSLENLRRPRTFF
TRBJ2-2 19 - TRBV4-1 - TGCGCCAGCAGCCAAGAGTATGGGCAGGGATGGTATGCATCCGGGGAGCTGTTTTTT CASSQEYGQGWYASGELFF
TRBJ1-6 16 - TRBV5-1 - TGCGCCAGCAGCTTAGCAGGAAGCGCCTATAATTCACCCCTCCACTTT CASSLAGSAYNSPLHF
TRBJ1-4 12 - TRBV19 - TGTGCCAGTAGCCCGGGAGGCGAAAAACTGTTTTTT CASSPGGEKLFF
TRBJ2-5 15 TRBD2 TRBV6-5 - TGTGCCAGCAGCCGAAAGCTAGCGGGGGAAGAGACCCAGTACTTC CASSRKLAGEETQYF
TRBJ2-3 14 TRBD1 TRBV6-6 - TGTGCCAGCAGTTACGAGGGGGCCCCAGATACGCAGTATTTT CASSYEGAPDTQYF
TRBJ1-2 14 - TRBV2 - TGTGCCAGCAGTGAAGGGATGGGGATTAGGGGCTACACCTTC CASSEGMGIRGYTF
TRBJ2-7 13 - TRBV29-1 - TGCAGCGTTGCCTTTAGGGAGTACTACGAGCAGTACTTC CSVAFREYYEQYF
TRBJ1-2 11 - TRBV12-3/TRBV12-4 - TGTGCCAGCAGCCAAGGGGCAGGGAGAACCTTC CASSQGAGRTF
TRBJ2-7 14 - TRBV9 - TGTGCCAGCAGCGTAGGGCCAGGATTCTACGAGCAGTACTTC CASSVGPGFYEQYF
TRBJ1-5 17 - TRBV30 - TGTGCCTGGAGTGTACTGGTAGGGGGGGGATCGTCACAGCCCCAGCATTTT CAWSVLVGGGSSQPQHF
TRBJ1-6 17 TRBD1 TRBV7-2 - TGTGCCAGCAGCGAATCTACAGGGGCGGTATATAATTCACCCCTCCACTTT CASSESTGAVYNSPLHF
TRBJ1-6 15 - TRBV10-3 - TGTGCCATCAGTGAGTCCGCAGGGGAGAATTCACCCCTCCACTTT CAISESAGENSPLHF
TRBJ2-1 13 TRBD2 TRBV14 - TGTGCCAGCCGGACTAGCGGGGTCCTAGAGCAGTTCTTC CASRTSGVLEQFF
TRBJ2-7 14 TRBD1 TRBV19 - TGTGCCAGTACCGTAACAGGGGGCTCATACGAGCAGTACTTC CASTVTGGSYEQYF
TRBJ1-1 14 TRBD1 TRBV19 - TGTGCCACCTACCTGACAGGGTTGAACACTGAAGCTTTCTTT CATYLTGLNTEAFF
TRBJ1-2 14 - TRBV11-3 - TGTGCCAGCAGCAGGGACCGTCTCCAGGATGGCTACACCTTC CASSRDRLQDGYTF
TRBJ1-6 17 - TRBV3-1/TRBV3-2 few TGTGCCAGCAGCCCTATCCTGGGGGGGATGTCTAATTCACCCCTCCACTTT CASSPILGGMSNSPLHF
TRBJ1-1 14 - TRBV18 - TGTGCCAGCTCACCGAGGCCCATGAACACTGAAGCTTTCTTT CASSPRPMNTEAFF
TRBJ1-2 13 - TRBV6-5 - TGTGCCAGCAGTCCTCCCGGGTATAGTGGCTACACCTTC CASSPPGYSGYTF
TRBJ1-4 16 - TRBV9 - TGTGCCAGCAGCACGGGGACTTCTCGGGCTAATGAAAAACTGTTTTTT CASSTGTSRANEKLFF
TRBJ1-1 14 - TRBV7-9 - TGTGCCAGCAGCTTAGGGGCCCTGAACACTGAAGCTTTCTTT CASSLGALNTEAFF
TRBJ2-5 16 TRBD2 TRBV4-3 - TGCGCCAGCAGCCCAGGAACTAGGCGGGAGAAAGAGACCCAGTACTTC CASSPGTRREKETQYF
TRBJ1-3 14 - TRBV27 - TGTGCCAGCAGCCAGACCCCGGGAGGAAACACCATATATTTT CASSQTPGGNTIYF
TRBJ2-7 14 - TRBV6-5 once TGTGCCAGCAGTTACTCGCTCAGGCTGGACGAGCAGTACTTC CASSYSLRLDEQYF
TRBJ1-6 16 - TRBV3-1/TRBV3-2 - TGTGCCAGCAGCTCGCAGATTATGACGCACAATTCACCCCTCCACTTT CASSSQIMTHNSPLHF
TRBJ2-7 17 - TRBV19 - TGTGCCAGTAGGCCAACCTACGGGACTTTCAGCTCCTACGAGCAGTACTTC CASRPTYGTFSSYEQYF
TRBJ1-2 13 - TRBV6-2/TRBV6-3 - TGTGCCAGCAGTTACCCAGGTCCCTATGGCTACACCTTC CASSYPGPYGYTF
TRBJ2-7 13 - TRBV2 - TGTGCCAGCAGTGACGGCATCTCCTACGAGCAGTACTTC CASSDGISYEQYF
TRBJ2-7 13 - TRBV6-2/TRBV6-3 - TGTGCCAGCATCCCGCTTGGGGGCTACGAGCAGTACTTC CASIPLGGYEQYF
TRBJ2-1 12 - TRBV12-3/TRBV12-4 - TGTGCCAGCAGTCAACTAGGGAGTGAGCAGTTCTTC CASSQLGSEQFF